The rows below give T cell receptor beta chains drawn from one sample of a study of T cells in Graves' hyperthyroidism and ophthalmopathy. TCRdb re-called the multiplex PCR reads with MiXCR, one entry per CDR3 protein. The sample contains 650,000 to 750,000 distinct CDR3 sequences, approximately 14% of which appear only once. The sequenced sample was blood. The source of these receptors is a woman aged 18-30 years with Graves' hyperthyroidism. Each CDR3 is given with its conserved first and last residue. The D gene is left open where the match is weak. Part of the rows lack a size; the others show once, few, many or a class for expanded clones.

>TRBV6-2/TRBV6-3|TRBJ2-7|TRBD2|-
CASRPRAGRYEQYF
TGTGCCAGCAGGCCCAGAGCGGGACGCTACGAGCAGTACTTC
>TRBV18|TRBJ2-6|-|few
CASSPAGISGANVLTF
TGTGCCAGCTCACCAGCAGGGATCTCTGGGGCCAACGTCCTGACTTTC
>TRBV30|TRBJ1-1|-|-
CAWSLQGGKAFF
TGTGCCTGGAGCCTTCAAGGGGGAAAAGCTTTCTTT
>TRBV3-1|TRBJ2-7|-|many
CASSQFQDTSYEQYF
TGTGCCAGCAGCCAATTTCAGGACACCTCCTACGAGCAGTACTTC
>TRBV12-3/TRBV12-4|TRBJ1-5|-|many
CASSLTPSKAQHF
TGTGCCAGCAGTTTAACCCCCTCTAAAGCCCAGCATTTT
>TRBV28|TRBJ1-2|-|many
CASSGYFTRTSYGYTF
TGTGCCAGCAGTGGGTACTTTACAAGAACCTCCTATGGCTACACCTTC
>TRBV11-2|TRBJ2-5|-|many
CASSFGGETQYF
TGTGCCAGCAGCTTCGGTGGGGAGACCCAGTACTTC
>TRBV4-3|TRBJ2-4|TRBD2|-
CASSQDPAGASPKNIQYF
TGCGCCAGCAGCCAAGATCCAGCGGGAGCGTCCCCCAAAAACATTCAGTACTTC
>TRBV20-1|TRBJ2-3|TRBD2|few
CSASLLLAGGPADTQYF
TGCAGTGCTAGTCTTTTACTAGCGGGAGGGCCGGCAGATACGCAGTATTTT
>TRBV4-2|TRBJ2-2|-|few
CASSPPRDTGELFF
TGTGCCAGCAGCCCTCCCAGGGACACCGGGGAGCTGTTTTTT
>TRBV29-1|TRBJ2-1|-|many
CSVEGSFSYNEQFF
TGCAGCGTTGAAGGCAGTTTCTCCTACAATGAGCAGTTCTTC